Listed here are 8 T cell receptor beta chains from one sample, sequenced in a study of response to subunit inactivated influenza vaccine. TCRdb reanalysed the RT-PCR reads using MiXCR and keeps one entry per CDR3 protein. This sample has 300,000 to 350,000 distinct CDR3 sequences, with 21% found just once. Sequenced material: PBMCs from blood, taken less than 22 months after vaccination. Receptors were obtained from a man aged 50-75 years who received an inactivated influenza vaccine.

This clonotype came up a few times. The chain carries TRBV5-1 and TRBJ2-5, with TRBD1 identical over 7 bases. CDR3 length: 13 residues. The germline CDR1 and CDR2 sequences are SGHRS and YFSETQ. V was pared by 5 bases and J by 1 base, with 2 bases of the junction left unmatched. CDR3 nucleotides: TGCGCCAGCAGGGGGACAGCCCAAGAGACCCAGTACTTC. Protein: CASRGTAQETQYF.

The chain uses TRBV11-2 and TRBJ2-2; D is undetermined. The germline CDR1 and CDR2 sequences are SGHAT and FQNNGV. V gave up 0 bases and J gave up 5 bases, with 10 bases separating them. The length of the CDR3 is 15 residues. CDR3 DNA sequence: TGTGCCAGCAGCTTAGAGGGGATTGGTACCGGGGAGCTGTTTTTT. Its protein product is CASSLEGIGTGELFF.

The genes are TRBV20-1 and TRBJ2-5; TRBD1 matches 9 bases. There are 14 residues in the CDR3. Germline CDR1 and CDR2: DFQATT and SNEGSKA (reference sequence). Trimming removed 5 bases from V and 4 bases from J; junction bases left unmatched: 8. The CDR3 region is CSAGLRQGGETQYF. CDR3 DNA sequence: TGCAGTGCTGGATTACGACAGGGGGGAGAGACCCAGTACTTC.

The rearrangement links TRBV12-3 or TRBV12-4 to TRBJ2-7; D might be TRBD2 (6 bases). Trimming stripped 7 bases from V and 0 bases from J, with 13 bases between. The CDR3 has 14 residues. The CDR3 here is CASTRGESSYEQYF. CDR3 coding DNA: TGTGCCAGCACCCGCGGGGAGAGCTCCTACGAGCAGTACTTC.

This clonotype was seen a few times. This chain joins TRBV7-6 and TRBJ2-3, with D unclear. Germline loops: CDR1 SGHVS, CDR2 FNYEAQ. The CDR3 length is 13 residues. V gave up 1 base and J gave up 1 base, with 3 bases separating them. The CDR3 sequence: CASSLVRTDTQYF. CDR3 coding DNA: TGTGCCAGCAGCTTAGTTCGCACAGATACGCAGTATTTT.

This clonotype was seen repeatedly, ten times or more. The chain combines TRBV6-2 or TRBV6-3 with TRBJ1-5, with TRBD1 identical over 8 bases. Germline V CDR1 and CDR2: MNHEY, SVGEGT. This CDR3 contains 16 residues. V dropped 5 bases and J dropped 3; count of bases not matched to a gene: 9. This CDR3 reads CASSHGTGGANQPQHF. CDR3 DNA sequence: TGTGCCAGCAGTCACGGGACAGGTGGTGCCAATCAGCCCCAGCATTTT.

With regard to this clonotype: This clone may be a read error of a much larger clone one base away. The rearrangement uses TRBV19 and TRBJ1-1; 10 bases match TRBD1. The germline CDR1 and CDR2 sequences are LNHDA and SQIVND (reference sequence). The CDR3 sequence is 15 residues long. The CDR3 region is CASSPGTGVHTEAIF. DNA of the CDR3: TGTGCCAGTAGTCCCGGGACAGGGGTGCACACTGAAGCTATCTTT.

This chain connects TRBV4-1 to TRBJ2-7, with D hard to call. This CDR3 contains 15 residues. V lost 4 bases to trimming and J lost 0 bases, with 13 bases between them. Germline CDR1 is MGHRA and CDR2 is YSYEKL. The chain's CDR3 is CASSRAPLSSYEQYF. CDR3 DNA: TGCGCCAGCAGCCGCGCCCCCCTGAGCTCCTACGAGCAGTACTTC.